Sequencing of this T cell receptor (beta chain) was carried out in a study of T cell changes during pregnancy in multiple sclerosis. Profiling relied on immunoSEQ multiplex PCR, and the TCRdb table lists in-frame clones only, not all of them. The table records roughly 110,000 clones, 85% to 95% of them present only once. Germline loops: CDR1 SNHLY, CDR2 FYNNEI. The CDR3 is 15 amino acids. The V and J ends lost 4 bases and 3 bases respectively, with 15 bases between them. The material was peripheral blood, obtained after pregnancy. The receptor was derived from a female donor with multiple sclerosis, enrolled in a pregnancy study. The chain couples TRBV2 to TRBJ1-1; D might be TRBD1 (5 bases). The CDR3 coding sequence is TGTGCCAGCAGTGGGCCGGGGGGGGAAGACACTGAAGCTTTCTTT. It specifies CASSGPGGEDTEAFF.